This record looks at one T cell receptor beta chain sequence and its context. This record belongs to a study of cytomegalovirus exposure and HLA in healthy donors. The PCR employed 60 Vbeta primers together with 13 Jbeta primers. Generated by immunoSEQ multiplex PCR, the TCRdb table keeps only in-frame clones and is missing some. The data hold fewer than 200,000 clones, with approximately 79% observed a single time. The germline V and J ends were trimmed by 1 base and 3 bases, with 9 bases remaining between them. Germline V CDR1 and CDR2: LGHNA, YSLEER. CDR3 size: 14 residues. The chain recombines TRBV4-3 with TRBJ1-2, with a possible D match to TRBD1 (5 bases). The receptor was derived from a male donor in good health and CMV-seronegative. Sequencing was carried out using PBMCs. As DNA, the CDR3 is TGCGCCAGCAGCCAAGCGCAGGGTGACTATGGCTACACCTTC. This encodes CASSQAQGDYGYTF.